A selection of T cell receptor beta chains follows, all from one sample in a study of graft-versus-host responses after intestinal transplantation. Antigen specificity for these receptors is unknown. The assay was immunoSEQ multiplex PCR, and TCRdb's table has in-frame clones only and misses some. Of 75,000 to 100,000 clones in the sample, approximately 90% were seen once. Sequencing was performed on unstimulated CD4+ T cells sorted from spleen or lymph node cells, taken before intestinal transplant. The receptors originated from a human donor who received an intestinal transplant. CDR3s include the opening cysteine and the closing phenylalanine or tryptophan. D genes are given only for firm matches. Rows may omit the clone size; those that give it use once, few, many or a size class.

clone_size d_call j_call v_call cdr3_aa cdr3_nt
- - TRBJ2-2 TRBV5-4 CASSLDFGPGELFF TGTGCCAGCAGCTTGGATTTTGGGCCCGGGGAGCTGTTTTTT
- TRBD1 TRBJ1-2 TRBV6-5 CASSSSGGLNYGYTF TGTGCCAGCAGCTCTTCAGGGGGCCTTAACTATGGCTACACCTTC
- - TRBJ2-7 TRBV5-4 CASSLGTEPYEQYF TGTGCCAGCAGCTTAGGGACTGAACCCTACGAGCAGTACTTC
- - TRBJ1-1 TRBV19 CASSMQILNTEAFF TGTGCCAGTAGTATGCAGATACTGAACACTGAAGCTTTCTTT
- TRBD2 TRBJ2-2 TRBV15 CATSRGLAGGTGELFF TGTGCCACCAGCAGGGGACTAGCGGGTGGCACCGGGGAGCTGTTTTTT
- - TRBJ2-5 TRBV28 CASSYTRVEETQYF TGTGCCAGCAGTTATACCCGGGTCGAGGAGACCCAGTACTTC
once - TRBJ2-5 TRBV6-5 CASSYRINREETQYF TGTGCCAGCAGTTACCGAATCAACAGGGAAGAGACCCAGTACTTC
- TRBD1 TRBJ1-2 TRBV6-5 CASSYRDRAYGYTF TGTGCCAGCAGTTACCGGGACAGGGCTTATGGCTACACCTTC
- TRBD2 TRBJ2-7 TRBV6-6 CASSPTSGNYEQYF TGTGCCAGCAGTCCGACTAGCGGGAACTACGAGCAGTACTTC
- - TRBJ2-3 TRBV19 CASSIRYRGSTDTQYF TGTGCCAGTAGTATACGGTATAGGGGGAGCACAGATACGCAGTATTTT
- TRBD1 TRBJ2-3 TRBV11-2 CASSLVQGASTDTQYF TGTGCCAGCAGCTTAGTACAGGGGGCTAGCACAGATACGCAGTATTTT